The 19 T cell receptor beta chains in this list originate from one sample, sequenced in a study of shared clonotypes between healthy human individuals. The naive CD8 subset, CD45RO-negative cells positively selected for CCR7, excluded terminally differentiated effector memory CD45RA+ cells. The method was immunoSEQ multiplex PCR; TCRdb's version includes in-frame clones alone and lacks a portion of them. Of roughly 2,000,000 clones listed, 93% are singletons. Sample: naive CD8+ T cells from PBMCs. All receptors derive from a young man in good health. Some clones in this sample may be carry-over from other donors' samples.

Concerning this clone itself: At the DNA level, this CDR3 is encoded by other sequences in the same sample as well. V gene TRBV28 combines with J gene TRBJ2-7, with D perhaps matching TRBD1 (6 bases). This CDR3 has 12 amino acids. Germline V gene lookup returns CDR1 MDHEN and CDR2 SYDVKM. Trimming took 5 bases from V and 3 from J, leaving 8 bases between them. The CDR3 protein is CASSLGGYEQYF. The DNA of the CDR3 is TGTGCCAGCAGTCTAGGGGGCTACGAGCAGTACTTC.

The chain combines TRBV29-1 with TRBJ2-1; D is ambiguous. CDR3 length equals 13 residues. Germline assignment: CDR1 SQVTM and CDR2 ANQGSEA. Trimming took 4 bases from V and 0 from J, leaving 7 bases between them. CDR3 sequence (DNA): TGCAGCGTTGGGCCTAGCTCCTACAATGAGCAGTTCTTC. Its protein product is CSVGPSSYNEQFF.

V is TRBV28 and J is TRBJ2-7; 7 bases match TRBD2. CDR3 size: 15 residues. Germline loops: CDR1 MDHEN, CDR2 SYDVKM. V lost 5 bases, J lost 6 bases, and 13 bases stayed unmatched. In nucleotides, the CDR3 is TGTGCCAGCAGTGCTCTGGACGGGAGGTTTGGCGAGCAGTACTTC. Translated: CASSALDGRFGEQYF.

The chain joins TRBV18 to TRBJ2-1, with 8 bases matching TRBD2. With V trimmed by 6 bases and J by 2 bases, 6 bases remained unmatched. Germline-derived CDR1 and CDR2 are KGHSH and LQKENI. This CDR3 region has 15 residues. The CDR3 loop reads CASSPTAGAYNEQFF. CDR3 DNA: TGTGCCAGCTCGCCGACAGCGGGGGCCTACAATGAGCAGTTCTTC.

This rearrangement joins TRBV10-3 to TRBJ1-2; the D gene is possibly TRBD1 (6 bases). The germline gives CDR1 ENHRY, CDR2 SYGVKD. Trimming left V 6 bases short and J 8 bases short, with 16 bases between. CDR3 length equals 13 residues. DNA for the CDR3: TGTGCCATCAGGGTAGACAGGCCGGAGGGCTACACCTTC. Protein: CAIRVDRPEGYTF.

The chain recombines TRBV5-5 with TRBJ2-7, with 7 bases that match TRBD1. This CDR3 has 14 amino acids. Unmatched junction bases numbered 7, after V lost 4 bases and J lost 3 bases. From germline, CDR1 is SGHKS and CDR2 YYEKEE (reference sequence). The CDR3 here is CASSPGQLDYEQYF. CDR3 in DNA: TGTGCCAGCAGCCCGGGACAGTTAGACTACGAGCAGTACTTC.

The V call is TRBV7-6, the J call TRBJ2-1, with D possibly matching TRBD1 (6 bases). The CDR3 is 12 amino acids. V lost 4 bases, J lost 8 bases, and 9 bases lay in between. CDR1 is SGHVS, CDR2 FNYEAQ, per germline. The CDR3 here is CASSSGEHEQFF. CDR3 sequence (DNA): TGTGCCAGCAGCTCAGGGGAGCATGAGCAGTTCTTC. Full variable domain (remainder filled in from reference TRBV7-6 and TRBJ2-1): GAGVSQSPRYKVTKRGQDVALRCDPISGHVSLYWYRQALGQGPEFLTYFNYEAQQDKSGLPNDRFSAERPEGSISTLTIQRTEQRDSAMYRCASSSGEHEQFFGPGTRLTVL.

The rearrangement links TRBV9 to TRBJ1-1; tentatively, D is TRBD1 (5 bases). The germline gives CDR1 SGDLS, CDR2 YYNGEE. V lost 0 bases and J 4 bases, leaving 10 bases between the germline ends. The CDR3 consists of 14 residues. As DNA, the CDR3 is TGTGCCAGCAGCGTAGCGGGGGTGCCCACTGAAGCTTTCTTT. This codes for CASSVAGVPTEAFF.

The gene calls are TRBV4-1 and TRBJ1-2; D is undetermined. Between the trimmed V and J ends, which lost 1 base and 0 bases, there was a span of 12 bases. The CDR3 has 16 residues. Germline CDR1 is MGHRA and CDR2 is YSYEKL. The CDR3 here is CASSQAWVVPNYGYTF. CDR3 nucleotides: TGCGCCAGCAGCCAAGCTTGGGTGGTCCCTAACTATGGCTACACCTTC.

The chain couples TRBV28 to TRBJ1-2, with a tentative D call TRBD1 (6 bases). There are 16 residues in the CDR3. The V end was cut by 3 bases, the J end by 5 bases, with 19 bases between. Germline CDR1 is MDHEN and CDR2 is SYDVKM. The CDR3 loop reads CASSFWGRQKLYGYTF. For the CDR3, the DNA is TGTGCCAGCAGTTTTTGGGGGCGGCAGAAACTATATGGCTACACCTTC.

The CDR3 nucleotides read TGTGCCAGCAGCTCCCAACAGGGTTACGGCTACAATGAGCAGTTCTTC. Amino acids: CASSSQQGYGYNEQFF. The chain employs TRBV7-8 and TRBJ2-1; D possibly corresponds to TRBD1 (6 bases). Germline CDR1 and CDR2: SGHVS and FQNEAQ. Trimming removed 4 bases from V and 3 bases from J, with 16 bases in between. This CDR3 spans 16 amino acids.

CDR3 DNA: TGTGCCAGCAGTTTATCGTTGGGGGTGAATCAGCCCCAGCATTTT. It is translated as CASSLSLGVNQPQHF. The chain links TRBV28 to TRBJ1-5; TRBD1 is a possible D gene (5 bases). Trimming took off 1 base at V and 4 bases at J, with 11 bases between the two ends. Germline CDR1 reads MDHEN; CDR2 reads SYDVKM. The CDR3 covers 15 residues.

V gene TRBV14 combines with J gene TRBJ2-7; 7 bases align to TRBD2. CDR3 length: 14 amino acids. Trimming at V came to 4 bases and at J to 2 bases, leaving 5 bases not matched to a gene. Germline values: CDR1 SGHDN, CDR2 FVKESK. In DNA form, the CDR3 reads TGTGCCAGCAGCCTCTTAGCGGGTCCCTACGAGCAGTACTTC. It is translated as CASSLLAGPYEQYF.

The genes are TRBV2 and TRBJ2-7, with TRBD2 identical over 8 bases. The V and J ends lost 5 bases and 3 bases, in that order; junction bases with no gene match: 3. The CDR3 extends over 13 amino acids. Looked up from germline, CDR1 is SNHLY and CDR2 is FYNNEI. The CDR3 DNA is TGTGCCAGCAGTCCTAGCGGGCTCTACGAGCAGTACTTC. Its translation: CASSPSGLYEQYF.

The chain carries TRBV6-1 and TRBJ2-7; D is possibly TRBD1 (6 bases). The CDR3 sequence is 14 residues long. The germline V gene has CDR1 MNHNS and CDR2 SASEGT. Trimming left V 5 bases short and J 5 bases short, with 16 bases between. The CDR3 spells CASSIRQVFDEQYF. CDR3 DNA sequence: TGTGCCAGCAGTATCAGACAGGTGTTCGACGAGCAGTACTTC.

About this clone itself: Being one base from a much bigger clone, this may be a read error. The chain links TRBV14 to TRBJ2-2; D remains unclear. This CDR3 spans 12 amino acids. V was clipped by 5 bases and J by 3 bases, with 4 bases between them. Germline loops: CDR1 SGHDN, CDR2 FVKESK. CDR3 nucleotide sequence: TGTGCCAGCAGCGTATACACCGGGGAGCTGTTTTTT. Translating gives CASSVYTGELFF.

This sequence joins TRBV5-6 and TRBJ2-7, with TRBD2 matching over 8 bases. The CDR3 is 15 amino acids. Germline CDR1 and CDR2: SGHDT and YYEEEE. The V and J ends lost 2 bases and 7 bases, in that order; junction bases with no gene match: 11. The CDR3 DNA follows: TGTGCCAGCAGCTTCCCCACTAGCGGCCTCGGGGAGCAGTACTTC. Protein: CASSFPTSGLGEQYF.

The chain uses TRBV11-3 and TRBJ2-3, with TRBD2 identical over 11 bases. Germline V lookup: CDR1 SGHNT, CDR2 YENEEA. The ends lost 7 bases at V and 5 bases at J; junction bases unmatched: 17. The CDR3 contains 18 residues. CDR3 DNA sequence: TGTGCCAGCACGGAACCTCCGTGGGGTAGCGGGAGGGAAGATACGCAGTATTTT. This translates into CASTEPPWGSGREDTQYF.

This chain connects TRBV10-2 to TRBJ2-7; 8 bases match TRBD1. The CDR3 length is 14 residues. Germline CDR1 and CDR2: WSHSY and SAAADI. V gave up 3 bases and J gave up 2 bases; unmatched junction bases: 3. The chain's CDR3 is CASSDRDRTYEQYF. CDR3 DNA sequence: TGCGCCAGCAGTGACCGGGACAGGACCTACGAGCAGTACTTC.